A selection of T cell receptor beta chains follows, all from one sample in a study of blood T cell repertoires in COVID-19. Generated by immunoSEQ multiplex PCR, the TCRdb table keeps only in-frame clones and is missing some. The table shows around 250,000 clones, with roughly 88% occurring only once. Input material: peripheral blood. All receptors come from a woman aged 70-85 years with COVID-19, enrolled during active disease. Each CDR3 is given with its conserved first and last residue. A D gene is named only where the DNA matches it firmly. Not all rows give a size; the values are once, few, many and, for expanded clones, a class.

NA	TRBV3-1/TRBV3-2	NA	TRBJ2-1	CASSQDSGHLKNEQFF	TGTGCCAGCAGCCAGGATAGCGGACATCTAAAGAATGAGCAGTTCTTC
TRBD2	TRBV4-1	NA	TRBJ2-1	CASSQDWSSGTNEQFF	TGCGCCAGCAGCCAAGATTGGTCTAGCGGGACCAATGAGCAGTTCTTC
NA	TRBV7-9	once	TRBJ1-4	CASSHDTVMLEKLFF	TGTGCCAGCAGCCATGATACGGTAATGTTGGAAAAACTGTTTTTT
NA	TRBV7-7	NA	TRBJ2-5	CASSLARTPQETQYF	TGTGCTAGCAGCTTAGCGCGGACACCCCAAGAGACCCAGTACTTC
TRBD1	TRBV5-4	NA	TRBJ1-2	CASSVGDRGYGYTF	TGTGCCAGCAGCGTAGGGGACAGGGGTTATGGCTACACCTTC
NA	TRBV5-1	NA	TRBJ1-1	CASSFEQPHTEAFF	TGCGCCAGCAGCTTTGAACAACCACACACTGAAGCTTTCTTT
NA	TRBV7-5	NA	TRBJ2-7	CARSLARQYYEQYF	TGTGCCAGAAGCTTAGCCCGACAGTACTACGAGCAGTACTTC
NA	TRBV12-3/TRBV12-4	NA	TRBJ1-4	CASSLRTAGKLFF	TGTGCCAGCAGTCTACGGACCGCGGGGAAACTGTTTTTT
TRBD1	TRBV11-3	NA	TRBJ2-5	CASSSRDRGQGQETQYF	TGTGCCAGCAGCTCCCGGGACAGGGGGCAGGGCCAAGAGACCCAGTACTTC
NA	TRBV5-1	few	TRBJ1-6	CASSLAGGSHSPLHF	TGCGCCAGCAGCTTGGCCGGGGGGAGCCATTCACCCCTCCACTTT
NA	TRBV7-9	once	TRBJ2-5	CASSLAIGGETQYF	TGTGCCAGCAGCTTAGCGATAGGAGGTGAGACCCAGTACTTC
TRBD2	TRBV28	NA	TRBJ2-3	CASSLSLSGSFRDTQYF	TGTGCCAGCAGTTTATCTTTAAGCGGGAGTTTCAGGGATACGCAGTATTTT
NA	TRBV21-1	NA	TRBJ2-3	CASSKGAVTRKSDTQYF	TGTGCCAGCAGCAAAGGGGCCGTGACAAGGAAGTCAGATACGCAGTATTTT
TRBD1	TRBV6-5	NA	TRBJ2-7	CASSYQQGAEQYF	TGTGCCAGCAGTTACCAACAGGGGGCAGAGCAGTACTTC
NA	TRBV30	NA	TRBJ1-6	CAWSRLPADNSPLHF	TGTGCCTGGAGCAGACTACCGGCGGATAATTCACCCCTCCACTTT
NA	TRBV27	NA	TRBJ2-2	CASSSWAPFTGELFF	TGTGCCAGCAGTTCTTGGGCCCCATTCACCGGGGAGCTGTTTTTT
TRBD2	TRBV6-2/TRBV6-3	NA	TRBJ2-3	CASSYDSGSTDTQYF	TGTGCCAGCAGTTACGATAGCGGGAGCACAGATACGCAGTATTTT
NA	TRBV30	NA	TRBJ1-4	CAWSVQDLKEKLFF	TGTGCCTGGAGTGTCCAGGACTTGAAGGAAAAACTGTTTTTT
NA	TRBV6-5	NA	TRBJ1-5	CASREPGSLNQPQHF	TGTGCCAGCAGAGAGCCCGGTTCCCTCAATCAGCCCCAGCATTTT
NA	TRBV7-2	NA	TRBJ2-3	CASSLRREVQYF	TGTGCCAGCAGCTTAAGGAGGGAGGTCCAGTATTTT
TRBD1	TRBV28	NA	TRBJ1-2	CASSFVDRGNGYTF	TGTGCCAGCAGCTTTGTGGACAGGGGAAATGGCTACACCTTC
TRBD1	TRBV28	NA	TRBJ1-1	CASSLEDRVTEAFF	TGTGCCAGCAGTTTGGAGGACAGGGTAACTGAAGCTTTCTTT
NA	TRBV6-6	NA	TRBJ2-7	CASSYSGGNYEQYF	TGTGCCAGCAGTTACTCTGGCGGGAATTACGAGCAGTACTTC
NA	TRBV28	few	TRBJ1-2	CASSRLYGYTF	TGTGCCAGCAGTAGACTTTATGGCTACACCTTC
NA	TRBV19	NA	TRBJ2-7	CASSIQGGLSYEQYF	TGTGCCAGTAGTATTCAAGGCGGACTCTCCTACGAGCAGTACTTC
NA	TRBV14	NA	TRBJ2-6	CASSRWQGIVGANVLTF	TGTGCCAGCAGCCGTTGGCAGGGGATCGTAGGGGCCAACGTCCTGACTTTC
NA	TRBV5-5	NA	TRBJ2-5	CASSRGTGRLEETQYF	TGTGCCAGCAGCCGGGGTACAGGGCGGTTAGAAGAGACCCAGTACTTC
NA	TRBV5-6	NA	TRBJ2-3	CASSLPVQFTDTQYF	TGTGCCAGCAGCTTGCCCGTACAATTCACAGATACGCAGTATTTT
TRBD2	TRBV27	NA	TRBJ2-5	CASSAGLAGWKETQYF	TGTGCCAGCAGTGCCGGACTAGCGGGATGGAAAGAGACCCAGTACTTC
TRBD2	TRBV7-3	few	TRBJ2-3	CASSRGTSGRFTDTQYF	TGTGCCAGCAGCAGGGGGACTAGCGGGAGATTCACAGATACGCAGTATTTT
NA	TRBV30	NA	TRBJ2-7	CAWSSHEGSGLSEQYF	TGTGCCTGGAGCTCACACGAGGGTAGCGGACTTTCCGAGCAGTACTTC
NA	TRBV3-1/TRBV3-2	NA	TRBJ2-2	CASSLRHGTGELFF	TGTGCCAGCAGCCTCCGTCACGGCACCGGGGAGCTGTTTTTT
TRBD1	TRBV19	NA	TRBJ2-2	CASSGQGAVTGELFF	TGTGCCAGTAGCGGACAGGGGGCCGTTACCGGGGAGCTGTTTTTT
TRBD2	TRBV5-1	NA	TRBJ2-1	CASSPTAGGEGEQFF	TGCGCCAGCAGCCCCACAGCGGGAGGAGAAGGTGAGCAGTTCTTC
NA	TRBV7-9	once	TRBJ2-1	CASSLVGVRGNEQFF	TGTGCCAGCAGCTTAGTCGGAGTTCGGGGCAATGAGCAGTTCTTC
TRBD2	TRBV7-3	NA	TRBJ2-2	CASSLGTSPNTGELFF	TGTGCCAGCAGCTTGGGGACTAGCCCAAACACCGGGGAGCTGTTTTTT
TRBD2	TRBV28	NA	TRBJ2-5	CASSRPRAGGQETQYF	TGTGCCAGCAGTCGCCCCAGGGCGGGAGGCCAAGAGACCCAGTACTTC
NA	TRBV3-1/TRBV3-2	NA	TRBJ1-1	CASSHRTGQKAFF	TGTGCCAGCAGCCATCGAACCGGACAAAAAGCTTTCTTT
NA	TRBV19	NA	TRBJ1-1	CASSIGGTMNTEAFF	TGTGCCAGTAGTATAGGTGGGACAATGAACACTGAAGCTTTCTTT
TRBD1	TRBV19	NA	TRBJ1-5	CASSMGQGVNQPQHF	TGTGCCAGTAGTATGGGACAGGGGGTCAATCAGCCCCAGCATTTT
NA	TRBV6-6	NA	TRBJ2-7	CASSYMRDYEQYF	TGTGCCAGCAGTTACATGAGGGACTACGAGCAGTACTTC
NA	TRBV11-3	few	TRBJ2-5	CASSPGGGAAIETQYF	TGTGCCAGCAGCCCTGGGGGGGGCGCCGCAATAGAGACCCAGTACTTC
NA	TRBV20-1	NA	TRBJ2-7	CSASRQGNEQYF	TGCAGTGCTAGTCGTCAGGGTAACGAGCAGTACTTC
NA	TRBV4-2	few	TRBJ2-7	CASSQDGQVGEQYF	TGTGCCAGCAGCCAAGATGGGCAGGTAGGCGAGCAGTACTTC
TRBD2	TRBV10-3	NA	TRBJ2-2	CAIRQGLAGPNTGELFF	TGTGCCATCAGGCAGGGTCTAGCGGGCCCGAACACCGGGGAGCTGTTTTTT
NA	TRBV11-3	NA	TRBJ1-4	CASFPLLEKLFF	TGTGCCAGCTTCCCCCTTTTGGAAAAACTGTTTTTT
TRBD1	TRBV5-1	NA	TRBJ1-2	CASSRTGGDYGYTF	TGCGCCAGCAGCCGTACAGGGGGCGACTATGGCTACACCTTC
NA	TRBV7-8	once	TRBJ2-1	CASFLGGPYNEQFF	TGTGCCAGCTTCCTGGGAGGCCCATACAATGAGCAGTTCTTC
NA	TRBV7-8	NA	TRBJ1-5	CASSLGAYQPQHF	TGTGCCAGCAGCCTGGGGGCGTATCAGCCCCAGCATTTT
NA	TRBV27	NA	TRBJ2-3	CASSSRHTQYF	TGTGCCAGCAGTTCTAGGCATACGCAGTATTTT
TRBD2	TRBV9	NA	TRBJ2-1	CASSVGVAGHQFF	TGTGCCAGCAGCGTAGGGGTAGCGGGTCATCAGTTCTTC
NA	TRBV7-9	NA	TRBJ2-7	CASSKPTGISSVEQYF	TGTGCCAGCAGCAAACCAACCGGGATTTCATCCGTCGAGCAGTACTTC
NA	TRBV5-4	NA	TRBJ2-2	CASSGPNTGELLF	TGTGCCAGCAGTGGGCCGAACACCGGGGAGCTGCTTTTT
TRBD1	TRBV7-9	NA	TRBJ2-7	CASSQPGQSNYEQYF	TGTGCCAGCAGCCAACCGGGACAGAGCAATTACGAGCAGTACTTC
NA	TRBV5-5	NA	TRBJ1-2	CASSLAFESFNYGYTF	TGTGCCAGCAGCTTGGCCTTCGAGAGCTTTAACTATGGCTACACCTTC